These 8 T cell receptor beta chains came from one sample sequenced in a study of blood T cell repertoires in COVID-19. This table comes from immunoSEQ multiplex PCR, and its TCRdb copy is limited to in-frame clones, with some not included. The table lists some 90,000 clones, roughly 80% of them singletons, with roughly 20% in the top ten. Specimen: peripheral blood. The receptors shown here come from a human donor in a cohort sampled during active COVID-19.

CDR3 DNA sequence: TGTGCCTGGAAGTGGGGGGGGAGTTCACCCCTCCACTTT. Protein sequence: CAWKWGGSSPLHF. The V gene is TRBV30, the J gene TRBJ1-6; possibly TRBD1 for D (5 bases). Trimming removed 4 bases from V and 9 bases from J, with 13 bases in between. Germline V gene lookup returns CDR1 GTSNPN and CDR2 SVGIG (reference sequence). CDR3 length equals 13 residues.

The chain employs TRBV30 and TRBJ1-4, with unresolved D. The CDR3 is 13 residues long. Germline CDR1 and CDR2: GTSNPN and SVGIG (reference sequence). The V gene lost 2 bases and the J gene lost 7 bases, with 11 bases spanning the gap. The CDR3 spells CAWSRGAVEKLFF. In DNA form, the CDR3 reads TGTGCCTGGAGTCGAGGAGCCGTTGAAAAACTGTTTTTT.

DNA for the CDR3: TGTGCCAGTAATTGGTCTCCCCGGGAGAGGCAAGAGACCCAGTACTTC. It translates to CASNWSPRERQETQYF. This chain joins TRBV19 and TRBJ2-5; a possible D gene is TRBD2 (6 bases). This CDR3 comprises 16 residues. Germline CDR1 and CDR2: LNHDA and SQIVND (reference sequence). Trimming left V 7 bases short and J 2 bases short, with 20 bases between. Drawing the rest from reference TRBV19 and TRBJ2-5, the complete variable domain is DGGITQSPKYLFRKEGQNVTLSCEQNLNHDAMYWYRQDPGQGLRLIYYSQIVNDFQKGDIAEGYSVSREKKESFPLTVTSAQKNPTAFYLCASNWSPRERQETQYFGPGTRLLVL.

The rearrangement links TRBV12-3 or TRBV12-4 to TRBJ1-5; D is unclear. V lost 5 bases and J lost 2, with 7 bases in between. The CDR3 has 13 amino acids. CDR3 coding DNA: TGTGCCAGCAGTCGGGGTGGCAATCAGCCCCAGCATTTT. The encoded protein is CASSRGGNQPQHF.

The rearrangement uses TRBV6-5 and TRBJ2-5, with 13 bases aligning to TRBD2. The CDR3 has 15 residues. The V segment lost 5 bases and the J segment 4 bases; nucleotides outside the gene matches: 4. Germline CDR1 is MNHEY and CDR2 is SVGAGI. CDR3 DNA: TGTGCCAGCAGTAAAAGACTAGCGGGAGGAGAGACCCAGTACTTC. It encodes CASSKRLAGGETQYF.

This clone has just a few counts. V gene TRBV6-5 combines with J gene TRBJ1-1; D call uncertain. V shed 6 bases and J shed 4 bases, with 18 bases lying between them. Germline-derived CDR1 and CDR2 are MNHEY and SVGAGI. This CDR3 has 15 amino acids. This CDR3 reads CASSPAGGWFTEAFF. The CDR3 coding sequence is TGTGCCAGCAGCCCCGCTGGAGGGTGGTTCACTGAAGCTTTCTTT.

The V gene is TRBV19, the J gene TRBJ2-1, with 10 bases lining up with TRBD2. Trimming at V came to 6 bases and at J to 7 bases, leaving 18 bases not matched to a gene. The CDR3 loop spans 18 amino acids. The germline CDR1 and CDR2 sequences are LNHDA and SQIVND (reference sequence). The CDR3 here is CASSNPGERGGARNEQFF. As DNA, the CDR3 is TGTGCCAGTAGCAACCCCGGAGAGCGGGGGGGGGCTAGGAATGAGCAGTTCTTC.

The chain's CDR3 is CASSSLASGSLHYF. CDR3 sequence (DNA): TGTGCCAGCAGTTCCCTCGCTAGCGGGAGTCTCCACTACTTC. This chain joins TRBV27 and TRBJ2-5; TRBD2 matches 10 bases. The CDR3 is 14 residues long. Losses at the gene ends were 4 bases for V and 14 bases for J; bases not matched to a gene: 13. Germline lookup yields CDR1 MNHEY and CDR2 SMNVEV (reference sequence).